This T cell receptor beta chain was sequenced for a study of monozygotic twins with inflammatory bowel disease (dated by TCRdb to the late 2010s). Notes on the research overall: A total of roughly 28 monozygotic twin pairs were included in the full study, comprising nine German pairs (four IBD-concordant, five IBD-discordant) and 19 IBD-discordant Danish pairs. Each individual had, on average, about 151 000 unique TCRalpha sequences and 181 000 unique TCRbeta sequences available for analysis. Within discordant pairs, disease-associated traits were sought mainly by comparing IBD patients with their genetically identical healthy co-twins.

A roughly 2.5 ml peripheral blood sample was drawn into PAXgene tubes per donor and stored at -80°C. Without T cell sorting, total RNA was isolated from whole blood using the PAXgene blood miRNA kit on an automated QIAcube. Peripheral blood from monozygotic twin pairs concordant or discordant for inflammatory bowel disease was subjected to deep TCRalpha and TCRbeta repertoire profiling with unique molecular barcoding. For every twin pair, smoking habits were documented, and each individual was categorised as a current, former or never smoker. Libraries were built with 5' RACE. The input for every TCR library was approximately 3,500 ng of total RNA. For each sample, cDNA synthesis was carried out in eight separate reactions using SMARTScribe reverse transcriptase. During cDNA synthesis, unique molecular identifiers containing a 6-nucleotide sample barcode were introduced by template switching. TCRalpha and TCRbeta cDNA was amplified by two nested PCRs of around 16 and 10 cycles, with bead purification after each PCR. Before amplification, cDNA was treated with uracil DNA-glycosylase and purified using the QIAquick PCR purification kit. The second PCR was the step at which Illumina TruSeq-compatible adapters and sample-specific barcodes were added. TapeStation and Qubit were used to check library quality and concentration, and 4 to 6 ng of each library was pooled. The pooled libraries were sequenced with 2 x 100 bp reads and custom sequencing primers on an Illumina HiSeq2500 single-index Rapid Run. For the original study's pipeline: PCR and sequencing errors were corrected by UMI-based consensus assembly using MiGEC version 1.2.6. V(D)J alignment, clonotype assembly and CDR3 extraction were performed with MiXCR version 2.1.1. To normalise gene usage, clonotype sharing and MAIT/NKT TCR abundance, the analysis used the top 1000, 10 000 and 20 000 clonotypes per sample. Diversity was computed as the inverse Simpson index with the vegan R package after downsampling to 27 000 UMIs. Statistical testing used paired Mann-Whitney U tests on the discordant twin pairs and applied Benjamini-Hochberg correction for multiple testing. TCRdb reprocessed the reads, so every CDR3 protein sequence counts as one entry and DNA is not shown. The V and J calls follow TCRdb's processing rather than the paper's. The table for this sample records approximately 120,000 distinct CDR3 sequences. The biggest ten clones account for over 10% of the sample.

Paper-wide results and their limitations: The analysis was unable to tell apart different T cell subtypes. Repertoire similarity did not differ between concordant and discordant twins, possibly due to limited statistical power. Differing immunosuppressive treatments among patients may have added background noise and inter-individual variability to the repertoires. IBD patients had lower TCRbeta repertoire diversity, measured by the inverse Simpson index, than their healthy co-twins. No single strong signal or clonotype linked to IBD turned up in the results, so the idea that one exists was not supported. Compared with healthy twins, IBD patients shared fewer clonotypes with other individuals, and the difference was most pronounced in patients with signs of disease activity.

From cysteine to phenylalanine, the CDR3 is 15 amino acids long. No nucleotide data were recorded. The CDR1 and CDR2 encoded by the germline V gene are MNHNS and SASEGT. Worth noting for this clonotype: This clone's antigen is unknown.

The sequencing sample was made of blood. This chain joins TRBV6-1 to TRBJ2-1; as DNA is missing, the TRBD2 call by TCRdb cannot be tested. This TCR derives from a human donor with ulcerative colitis or Crohn's disease, or a healthy co-twin of an affected twin (not recorded which). The CDR3 reads CASSEEMEGSNEQFF.